The clone carrying this TCR beta chain was seen only once. What it binds is not known. PCR amplification relied on 60 Vbeta primers (plus 13 Jbeta primers). This table comes from immunoSEQ multiplex PCR, and its TCRdb copy is limited to in-frame clones, with some not included. The sample contains around 190,000 clones, around 78% of which appear only once. The sample originates from a study of cytomegalovirus exposure and HLA in healthy donors. Overall study: Approximately 81% of 350 to 400 genotyped donors fell in the Caucasian-associated ancestry cluster. Overall study results and limits: Diagnosis of cytomegalovirus status made by the classifier reportedly showed high specificity and sensitivity. Clonal expansion was found to be greater in HLA-associated TCR beta chains than in equally common others in a later analysis. An analysis that was carried out later associated 15,000 to 20,000 TCR beta sequences with HLA alleles at 0.05 false discovery rate.

Trimming removed 0 bases from V and 8 bases from J; junction bases left unmatched: 11. CDR1 is SNHLY, CDR2 FYNNEI, per germline. CDR3 length equals 17 residues. The receptor was isolated from a man aged 30 to 45 in good health and CMV-seronegative. The rearrangement links TRBV2 to TRBJ2-3; TRBD2 matches at 10 bases. The specimen sequenced was PBMCs. The CDR3 loop reads CASSEALGLAAEGTQYF. CDR3 nucleotide sequence: TGTGCCAGCAGTGAAGCGCTCGGACTAGCGGCCGAGGGTACGCAGTATTTT. The full variable domain, in which reference TRBV2 and TRBJ2-3 provide the parts outside the CDR3, is EPEVTQTPSHQVTQMGQEVILRCVPISNHLYFYWYRQILGQKVEFLVSFYNNEISEKSEIFDDQFSVERPDGSNFTLKIRSTKLEDSAMYFCASSEALGLAAEGTQYFGPGTRLTVL.